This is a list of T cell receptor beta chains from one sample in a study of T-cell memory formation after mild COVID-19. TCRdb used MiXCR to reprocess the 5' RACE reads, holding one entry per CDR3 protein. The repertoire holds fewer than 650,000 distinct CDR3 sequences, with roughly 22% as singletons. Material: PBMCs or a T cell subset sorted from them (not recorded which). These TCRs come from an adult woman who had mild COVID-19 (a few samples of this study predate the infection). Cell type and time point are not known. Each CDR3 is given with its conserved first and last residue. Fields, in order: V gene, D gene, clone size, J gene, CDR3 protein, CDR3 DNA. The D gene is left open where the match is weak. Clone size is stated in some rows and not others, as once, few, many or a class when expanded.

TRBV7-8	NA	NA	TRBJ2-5	CASSLKTYGGETQYF	TGTGCCAGCAGCTTAAAAACTTACGGAGGAGAGACCCAGTACTTC
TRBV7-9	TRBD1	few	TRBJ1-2	CASSLGTASYYGYTF	TGTGCCAGCAGCTTGGGGACAGCATCATACTATGGCTACACCTTC
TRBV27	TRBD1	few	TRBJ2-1	CASSPRQGGEQFF	TGTGCCAGCAGTCCCAGACAGGGCGGTGAGCAGTTCTTC
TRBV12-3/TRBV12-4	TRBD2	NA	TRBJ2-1	CASSSLAGAVYNEQFF	TGTGCCAGCAGTTCACTAGCGGGAGCAGTTTACAATGAGCAGTTCTTC
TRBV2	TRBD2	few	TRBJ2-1	CASSERLGGSPNEQFF	TGTGCCAGCAGTGAGCGGTTGGGCGGGAGCCCCAATGAGCAGTTCTTC
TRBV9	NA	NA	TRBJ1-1	CASSGGSNPLRAFF	TGTGCCAGCAGCGGAGGCAGCAACCCCCTAAGAGCTTTCTTT
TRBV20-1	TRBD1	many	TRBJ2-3	CSAANTGGSGDTQYF	TGCAGTGCCGCTAACACAGGGGGCTCTGGAGATACGCAGTATTTT
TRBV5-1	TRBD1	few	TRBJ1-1	CASSDGQGGTEAFF	TGCGCCAGCAGCGACGGACAGGGAGGCACTGAAGCTTTCTTT
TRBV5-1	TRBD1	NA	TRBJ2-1	CASSPSGTGVDEQFF	TGCGCCAGCAGCCCCTCCGGGACAGGGGTGGATGAGCAGTTCTTC
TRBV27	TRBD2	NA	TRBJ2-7	CASSLAGAVAEQYF	TGTGCCAGCAGTTTAGCGGGAGCCGTGGCTGAGCAGTACTTC
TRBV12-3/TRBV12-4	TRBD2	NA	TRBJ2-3	CASSKTSGSGTDTQYF	TGTGCCAGCAGTAAGACTAGCGGGAGCGGCACAGATACGCAGTATTTT
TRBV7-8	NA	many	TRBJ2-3	CASSSTAWADTQYF	TGTGCCAGCAGCTCCACAGCCTGGGCAGATACGCAGTATTTT
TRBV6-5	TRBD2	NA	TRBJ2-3	CASTKAGGPDTQYF	TGTGCCAGCACCAAAGCGGGAGGGCCAGATACGCAGTATTTT
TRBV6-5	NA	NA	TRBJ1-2	CASRPNNYGYTF	TGTGCCAGCAGGCCTAATAACTATGGCTACACCTTC
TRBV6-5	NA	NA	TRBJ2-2	CASIPWRGAGELFF	TGTGCCAGCATCCCCTGGAGGGGCGCCGGGGAGCTGTTTTTT
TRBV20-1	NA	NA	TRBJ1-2	CSASPTGGDPNYGYTF	TGCAGTGCTAGCCCTACCGGGGGGGACCCTAACTATGGCTACACCTTC
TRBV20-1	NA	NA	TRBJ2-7	CSAHWGTHPYEQYF	TGCAGTGCCCATTGGGGGACTCACCCCTACGAGCAGTACTTC
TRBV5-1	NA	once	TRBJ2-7	CASSLVNPVSEQYF	TGCGCCAGCAGCTTGGTCAATCCGGTATCGGAGCAGTACTTC
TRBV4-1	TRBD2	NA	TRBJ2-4	CASSQEPRPSGGAVAKNIQYF	TGCGCCAGCAGCCAAGAGCCCCGACCTAGCGGGGGGGCCGTTGCCAAAAACATTCAGTACTTC
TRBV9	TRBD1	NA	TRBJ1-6	CASSRTRGTYNSPLHF	TGTGCCAGCAGCCGAACCAGGGGGACGTATAATTCACCCCTCCACTTT
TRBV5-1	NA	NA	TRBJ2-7	CASSSIGASYEQYF	TGCGCCAGCAGCTCTATAGGTGCCTCCTACGAGCAGTACTTC
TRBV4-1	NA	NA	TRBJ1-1	CASSQGRRGFGGYTEAFF	TGCGCCAGCAGCCAAGGACGGCGGGGGTTCGGGGGATACACTGAAGCTTTCTTT
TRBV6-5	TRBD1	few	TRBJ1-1	CASRSQGETEAFF	TGTGCCAGCAGGTCTCAGGGGGAGACTGAAGCTTTCTTT
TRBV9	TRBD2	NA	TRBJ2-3	CASSVGTSGRTYTQYF	TGTGCCAGCAGCGTAGGGACTAGCGGGAGGACATATACGCAGTATTTT
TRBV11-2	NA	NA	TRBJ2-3	CASSSRHFGTDTQYF	TGTGCCAGCAGCTCCCGGCATTTCGGCACAGATACGCAGTATTTT
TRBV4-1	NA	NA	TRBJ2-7	CASSQDRASRLYEQYF	TGCGCCAGCAGCCAAGATCGGGCTAGCCGACTGTACGAGCAGTACTTC
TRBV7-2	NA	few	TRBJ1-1	CASSLAPTGNTEAFF	TGTGCCAGCAGCTTAGCCCCAACAGGGAACACTGAAGCTTTCTTT
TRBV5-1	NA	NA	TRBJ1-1	CASSLDRVAGTEAFF	TGCGCCAGCAGCTTGGATCGGGTGGCAGGAACTGAAGCTTTCTTT
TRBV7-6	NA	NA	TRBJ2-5	CASSNQGKKGSDETQYF	TGTGCCAGCAGCAACCAGGGGAAAAAGGGTTCGGATGAGACCCAGTACTTC
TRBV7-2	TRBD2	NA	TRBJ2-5	CASSLVRGGRYQETQYF	TGTGCCAGCAGCTTAGTTCGCGGCGGGAGGTACCAAGAGACCCAGTACTTC
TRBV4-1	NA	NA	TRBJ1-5	CASSQKLVFSNQPQHF	TGCGCCAGCAGCCAAAAACTGGTCTTTAGCAATCAGCCCCAGCATTTT
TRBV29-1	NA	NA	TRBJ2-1	CSVGDEQFF	TGCAGCGTTGGTGATGAGCAGTTCTTC
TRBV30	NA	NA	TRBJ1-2	CAWSDYELNLNYGYTF	TGTGCCTGGAGTGACTACGAGCTTAATCTTAACTATGGCTACACCTTC
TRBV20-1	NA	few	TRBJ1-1	CSVSGAPEAFF	TGCAGTGTTTCAGGGGCGCCTGAAGCTTTCTTT
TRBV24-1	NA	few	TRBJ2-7	CATPGAMLGGDSYEQYF	TGTGCCACCCCGGGGGCGATGTTGGGAGGAGACTCCTACGAGCAGTACTTC
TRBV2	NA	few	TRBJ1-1	CASRRQATEAFF	TGTGCCAGCAGAAGACAGGCCACTGAAGCTTTCTTT
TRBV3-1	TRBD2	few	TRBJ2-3	CASSPDGGSTDTQYF	TGTGCCAGCAGCCCCGACGGGGGGTCCACAGATACGCAGTATTTT
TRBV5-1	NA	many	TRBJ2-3	CASSLGTTDTQYF	TGTGCCAGCAGTTTAGGTACCACAGATACGCAGTATTTT
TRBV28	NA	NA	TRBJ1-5	CASRRPGQPQHF	TGTGCCAGCAGACGCCCGGGTCAGCCCCAGCATTTT
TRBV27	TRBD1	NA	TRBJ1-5	CASSFSGTGNQPQHF	TGTGCCAGCAGTTTTTCTGGGACAGGCAATCAGCCCCAGCATTTT
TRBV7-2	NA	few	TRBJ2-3	CASSSPLGYTDTQYF	TGTGCCAGCAGCTCGCCCCTTGGCTACACAGATACGCAGTATTTT
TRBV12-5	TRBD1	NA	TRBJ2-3	CASGLAPKTGGGTDTQYF	TGTGCTAGTGGTTTGGCCCCTAAGACAGGGGGCGGCACAGATACGCAGTATTTT
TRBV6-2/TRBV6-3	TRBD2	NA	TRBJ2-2	CASSYRTSGRANTGELFF	TGTGCCAGCAGTTACAGGACTAGCGGGAGGGCGAACACCGGGGAGCTGTTTTTT
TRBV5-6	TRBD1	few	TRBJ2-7	CASRRTGSNYEQYF	TGTGCCAGCAGACGGACAGGGTCGAACTACGAGCAGTACTTC
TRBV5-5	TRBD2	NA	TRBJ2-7	CASPPIAGGAYEQYF	TGTGCCAGCCCCCCCATCGCGGGAGGGGCCTACGAGCAGTACTTC
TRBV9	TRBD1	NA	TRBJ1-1	CASSVADREGTEAFF	TGTGCCAGCAGCGTAGCTGACAGGGAAGGCACTGAAGCTTTCTTT
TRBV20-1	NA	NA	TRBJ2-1	CSARDPEQNTNEQFF	TGCAGTGCTAGAGATCCCGAGCAGAACACCAATGAGCAGTTCTTC
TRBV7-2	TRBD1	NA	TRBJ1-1	CASSPDRARTSEAFF	TGTGCCAGCAGCCCCGACAGGGCTCGTACCTCTGAAGCTTTCTTT
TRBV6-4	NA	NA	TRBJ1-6	CASKSGWNSPLHF	TGTGCCAGCAAGTCCGGGTGGAATTCACCCCTCCACTTT
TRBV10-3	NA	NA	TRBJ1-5	CAISESPGTSNQPQHF	TGTGCCATCAGTGAGAGCCCAGGGACTAGCAATCAGCCCCAGCATTTT
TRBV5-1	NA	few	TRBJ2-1	CASSKPGPGDEQFF	TGCGCCAGCAGCAAACCGGGCCCAGGCGATGAGCAGTTCTTC
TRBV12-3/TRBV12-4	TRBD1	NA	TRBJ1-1	CAQRDRLNTEAFF	TGTGCCCAAAGGGACAGGCTGAACACTGAAGCTTTCTTT
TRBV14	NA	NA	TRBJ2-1	CASSHYLGRTPYNEQFF	TGTGCCAGCAGCCACTATCTGGGTAGGACTCCCTACAATGAGCAGTTCTTC
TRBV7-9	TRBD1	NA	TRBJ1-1	CASSRDRGQRNTEAFF	TGTGCCAGCAGCCGGGACAGGGGGCAGCGGAACACTGAAGCTTTCTTT
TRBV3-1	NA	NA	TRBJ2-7	CASSQLQGDYEQYF	TGTGCCAGCAGCCAACTCCAAGGAGACTACGAGCAGTACTTC
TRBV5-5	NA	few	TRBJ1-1	CASSLVVVEGLNTEAFF	TGTGCCAGCAGCTTGGTTGTGGTGGAGGGCCTGAACACTGAAGCTTTCTTT
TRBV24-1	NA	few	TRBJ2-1	CATSPTGRNYNEQFF	TGTGCCACCAGTCCTACAGGGAGGAACTACAATGAGCAGTTCTTC
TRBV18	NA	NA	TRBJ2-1	CASSPKQNNEQFF	TGTGCCAGCTCACCGAAACAGAACAATGAGCAGTTCTTC
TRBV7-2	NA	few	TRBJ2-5	CASSPDRTGTHNIAETQYF	TGTGCCAGCAGCCCAGATAGAACCGGGACACACAACATCGCGGAGACCCAGTACTTC
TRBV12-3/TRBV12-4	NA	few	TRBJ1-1	CASSLFPPGGESEAFF	TGTGCCAGCAGTTTATTCCCCCCCGGAGGGGAGTCTGAAGCTTTCTTT